These T cell receptor beta chains were read from a single sample in a study of blood T cell repertoires in COVID-19. The repertoire was sequenced with immunoSEQ multiplex PCR; TCRdb's copy has only in-frame clones and lacks some. The table records a few hundred thousand clones, roughly 82% of them present only once. Sequencing input: peripheral blood. The receptors were gathered from a woman aged 45-65 years with acute or convalescent COVID-19. The CDR3 runs from the conserved cysteine through the conserved F or W. The order of the fields is D gene, clone size, J gene, V gene, CDR3 DNA, CDR3 protein. The D gene is left open where the match is weak. For some rows the clone size is stated as once, few or many, or as a class when expanded; others skip it.

TRBD1,once,TRBJ1-2,TRBV3-1/TRBV3-2,TGTGCCAGCAGCCCGTTTGGGACAGTTTATGGCTACACCTTC,CASSPFGTVYGYTF
TRBD1,NA,TRBJ2-1,TRBV25-1,TGTGCCAGCCACCCTAGGGGGCTAGAATACAATGAGCAGTTCTTC,CASHPRGLEYNEQFF
TRBD2,NA,TRBJ2-1,TRBV11-2,TGTGCCAGCCGGGCGGGACTAGCGAACAATGAGCAGTTCTTC,CASRAGLANNEQFF
NA,once,TRBJ2-7,TRBV28,TGTGCCAGCAGTTTCCTTGACAGCTCCTACGAGCAGTACTTC,CASSFLDSSYEQYF
TRBD1,NA,TRBJ2-7,TRBV5-1,TGCGCCAGCAGCCCACAACCCGGGACAGGGTTCTACGAGCAGTACTTC,CASSPQPGTGFYEQYF
TRBD1,few,TRBJ1-1,TRBV14,TGTGCCAGCAGCCAACGGGACAGGGGCCTTGTGGAAGCTTTCTTT,CASSQRDRGLVEAFF
NA,NA,TRBJ2-5,TRBV3-1/TRBV3-2,TGTGCCAGCAGCCAAGGTGTTGCGTCAGAGACCCAGTACTTC,CASSQGVASETQYF
TRBD1,NA,TRBJ1-6,TRBV7-2,TGTGCCAGCAGCTTACAGGGGGTAGATTCACCCCTCCACTTT,CASSLQGVDSPLHF
NA,NA,TRBJ2-5,TRBV7-2,TGTGCCAGCAGCTTAGAAGGACAGCCAGGAGAGACCCAGTACTTC,CASSLEGQPGETQYF
NA,NA,TRBJ2-3,TRBV19,TGTGCCAGTAGCCCCGGGTCCTTAACAGATACGCAGTATTTT,CASSPGSLTDTQYF
NA,NA,TRBJ2-1,TRBV4-3,TGCGCCAGCAGCCAATGGGTAGGGACATTTGAGCAGTTCTTC,CASSQWVGTFEQFF
TRBD1,NA,TRBJ1-6,TRBV27,TGTGCCGGCAGCCCGACAGGGGGAGGACATTCACCCCTCCACTTT,CAGSPTGGGHSPLHF
TRBD1,NA,TRBJ2-1,TRBV9,TGTGCCAGCAGCGTGTCAAGGACAGGGGGCGCTGGGCAGTTCTTC,CASSVSRTGGAGQFF
TRBD1,NA,TRBJ2-3,TRBV7-3,TGTGCCAGCAGCCGGGACAGGGGCCCAGATACGCAGTATTTT,CASSRDRGPDTQYF
NA,NA,TRBJ1-2,TRBV5-4,TGTGCCAGCAGTCTACAGGGATATAGCGACTATGGCTACACCTTC,CASSLQGYSDYGYTF
TRBD1,NA,TRBJ1-4,TRBV5-4,TGTGCCAGCAGCAAAAGCCGGGGACAGGGTCAAGAAAAACTGTTTTTT,CASSKSRGQGQEKLFF
TRBD1,NA,TRBJ1-2,TRBV19,TGTGCCAGTAGTATCGGGGACAGCCAAAGCTATGGCTACACCTTC,CASSIGDSQSYGYTF
TRBD1,few,TRBJ2-7,TRBV10-3,TGTGCCGCGACCGGGACAGGCAACATCTACGAGCAGTACTTC,CAATGTGNIYEQYF
TRBD1,NA,TRBJ1-1,TRBV11-1,TGTGCCAGCAGCTACCGGGACAGAGAGGAGGTAGCTTTCTTT,CASSYRDREEVAFF
NA,NA,TRBJ2-3,TRBV11-2,TGTGCCAGCAGCTTTAGCGGCACAGATACGCAGTATTTT,CASSFSGTDTQYF
TRBD1,NA,TRBJ2-7,TRBV19,TGTGCCAGTAGTTTATCGGACAGGCCGCAGCGTTCCGAGCAGTACTTC,CASSLSDRPQRSEQYF
NA,NA,TRBJ2-7,TRBV28,TGTGCCAGCAGTCCGACTAGTTTCCACGAGCAGTACTTC,CASSPTSFHEQYF
TRBD2,NA,TRBJ2-3,TRBV9,TGTGCCAGCAGCGTAGAGGTAGCGGGAGGATCAGATACGCAGTATTTT,CASSVEVAGGSDTQYF
NA,NA,TRBJ2-1,TRBV27,TGTGCCAGCAGTTGGAGCTCAGACAGGGCGAGGAGCGGGGAGCAGTTCTTC,CASSWSSDRARSGEQFF
TRBD1,once,TRBJ2-1,TRBV7-7,TGTGCCAGCAGCCAACTTCCGGGACAGCAAAATGAGCAGTTCTTC,CASSQLPGQQNEQFF
TRBD1,NA,TRBJ2-7,TRBV23-1,TGCGCCAGCAGTCAATCGTTTCCGGGACAGGGGGTGTACGAGCAGTACTTC,CASSQSFPGQGVYEQYF
TRBD1,NA,TRBJ1-4,TRBV4-1,TGCGCCAGCAGCCAAGATAGGGGGACAGATGGGAGAAAACTGTTTTTT,CASSQDRGTDGRKLFF